The 9 T cell receptor beta chains presented below share a single source sample, sequenced in a study of cytomegalovirus exposure and HLA in healthy donors (dated by TCRdb to between 2016 and 2019). Libraries were prepared through the immunoSEQ multiplex PCR assay. The source is immuneACCESS, and TCRdb retained only in-frame sequences with V and J called. Part of the clones is not carried over; for the studies checked, unresolved V genes explain less than half of this, and the remainder is unexplained. The sample records roughly 140,000 clones, 70% to 90% of which are singletons. Over 6.5% of the sample is held by the ten biggest clonotypes. Sequencing input: PBMCs. These receptors originate from a woman under 30 in good health and CMV-seropositive.

The rearrangement uses TRBV27 and TRBJ2-7; 7 bases are shared with TRBD1. Germline values: CDR1 MNHEY, CDR2 SMNVEV (reference sequence). The CDR3 has 13 amino acids. The V gene end was trimmed by 11 bases and the J gene end by 7 bases; junction bases not matched to a gene: 14. The CDR3 loop is CASATGALVEQYF. In DNA, the CDR3 is TGTGCCTCCGCAACAGGGGCGCTAGTAGAGCAGTACTTC.

The rearrangement links TRBV5-1 to TRBJ2-5; the D gene is possibly TRBD2 (6 bases). Between the trimmed V and J ends, which lost 0 bases and 1 base, there was a span of 10 bases. The CDR3 runs to 15 residues. From germline, CDR1 is SGHRS and CDR2 YFSETQ. The CDR3 coding sequence is TGCGCCAGCAGCTTGGATGGGCGGGGCCAAGAGACCCAGTACTTC. Its translation: CASSLDGRGQETQYF.

V gene TRBV28 combines with J gene TRBJ1-1; a weak D match, TRBD1 (6 bases). There are 15 residues in the CDR3. V was clipped by 2 bases and J by 0 bases, with 10 bases between them. Per the germline V gene, CDR1 is MDHEN and CDR2 is SYDVKM. CDR3 bases: TGTGCCAGCAGTTTAGTGGGACACTTGAACACTGAAGCTTTCTTT. It specifies CASSLVGHLNTEAFF.

The gene calls are TRBV5-6 and TRBJ1-4; 9 positions agree with TRBD1. The J segment lost 4 bases and the V segment lost 0 bases, leaving 4 bases of the junction unmatched. Germline V gene sequence: CDR1 SGHDT, CDR2 YYEEEE. The CDR3 is 16 amino acids. CDR3 sequence reads: CASSLAGTGNNEKLFF. The CDR3 DNA reads as TGTGCCAGCAGCTTGGCCGGGACAGGGAATAATGAAAAACTGTTTTTT.

The table lists this clone with a few counts. The chain employs TRBV7-3 and TRBJ2-2; TRBD1 matches 7 bases. The germline V gene has CDR1 SGHTA and CDR2 FQGTGA. Losses at the gene ends were 0 bases for V and 4 bases for J; bases not matched to a gene: 2. This CDR3 comprises 15 residues. CDR3 coding DNA: TGTGCCAGCAGCTTAACGGCAGGGGGCACCGGGGAGCTGTTTTTT. Translated, it gives CASSLTAGGTGELFF.

A note on this clone: The junction departs from germline at one end; a sequencing error may be responsible. This chain links TRBV7-7 with TRBJ2-3; a weak D match, TRBD2 (5 bases). CDR1 and CDR2 from the germline V gene are SSHAT and FNYEAQ (reference sequence). CDR3 length equals 14 residues. DNA of the CDR3: TGTGCTAGCAGCTCCGGGGAGAGCACAGATACGCAGTATTTT. It is translated as CASSSGESTDTQYF. The full variable domain, completed using reference TRBV7-7 and TRBJ2-3, is GAGVSQSPRYKVTKRGQDVTLRCDPISSHATLYWYQQALGQGPEFLTYFNYEAQPDKSGLPSDRFSAERPEGSISTLTIQRTEQRDSAMYRCASSSGESTDTQYFGPGTRLTVL.

The V and J genes are TRBV25-1 and TRBJ2-7, with 7 bases identical to TRBD2. Germline V gene lookup returns CDR1 MGHDK and CDR2 SYGVNS. There are 15 residues in the CDR3. Trimming at V came to 7 bases and at J to 7 bases, leaving 16 bases not matched to a gene. The chain's CDR3 is CASTGRASPMREQYF. The CDR3, as DNA: TGTGCCAGCACGGGGAGGGCTAGCCCTATGCGGGAGCAGTACTTC.

The genes are TRBV30 and TRBJ2-2, with 7 bases aligning to TRBD2. V dropped 1 base and J dropped 0; count of bases not matched to a gene: 2. Germline V lookup: CDR1 GTSNPN, CDR2 SVGIG (reference sequence). This CDR3 region has 15 residues. The CDR3 sequence is CAWSALAANTGELFF. DNA for the CDR3: TGTGCCTGGAGTGCTCTAGCGGCGAACACCGGGGAGCTGTTTTTT.

This chain's CDR3 is CASSLGGGNSNQPQHF. CDR3 in DNA: TGTGCCAGCAGCTTAGGGGGCGGAAATAGCAATCAGCCCCAGCATTTT. The J gene is TRBJ1-5, the V gene TRBV7-6; D is perhaps TRBD1 (5 bases). The CDR3 consists of 16 residues. Germline V gene lookup returns CDR1 SGHVS and CDR2 FNYEAQ. The germline V and J ends were trimmed by 1 base and 0 bases, with 10 bases remaining between them. The complete variable domain, with remaining parts taken from reference TRBV7-6 and TRBJ1-5, reads GAGVSQSPRYKVTKRGQDVALRCDPISGHVSLYWYRQALGQGPEFLTYFNYEAQQDKSGLPNDRFSAERPEGSISTLTIQRTEQRDSAMYRCASSLGGGNSNQPQHFGDGTRLSIL.